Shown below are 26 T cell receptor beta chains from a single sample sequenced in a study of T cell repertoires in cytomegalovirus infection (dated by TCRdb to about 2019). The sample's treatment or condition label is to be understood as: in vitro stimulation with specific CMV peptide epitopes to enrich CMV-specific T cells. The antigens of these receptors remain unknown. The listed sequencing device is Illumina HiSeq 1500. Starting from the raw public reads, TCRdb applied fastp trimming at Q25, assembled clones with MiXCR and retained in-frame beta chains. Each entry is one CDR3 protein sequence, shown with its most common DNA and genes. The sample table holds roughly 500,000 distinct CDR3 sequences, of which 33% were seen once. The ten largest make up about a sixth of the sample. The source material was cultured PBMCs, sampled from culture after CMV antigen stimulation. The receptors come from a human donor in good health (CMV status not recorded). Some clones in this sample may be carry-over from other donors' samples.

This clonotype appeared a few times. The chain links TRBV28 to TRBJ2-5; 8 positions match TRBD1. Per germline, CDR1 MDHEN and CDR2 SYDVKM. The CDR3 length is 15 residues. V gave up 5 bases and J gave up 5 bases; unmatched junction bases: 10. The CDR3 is CASSTYRTGSETQYF. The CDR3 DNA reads TGTGCCAGCAGTACATATAGGACAGGGAGCGAGACCCAGTACTTC.

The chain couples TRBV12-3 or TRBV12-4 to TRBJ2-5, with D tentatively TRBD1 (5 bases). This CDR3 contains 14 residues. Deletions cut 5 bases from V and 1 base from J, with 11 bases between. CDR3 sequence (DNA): TGTGCCAGCAGTATAACAGGAAGCCAAGAGACCCAGTACTTC. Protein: CASSITGSQETQYF.

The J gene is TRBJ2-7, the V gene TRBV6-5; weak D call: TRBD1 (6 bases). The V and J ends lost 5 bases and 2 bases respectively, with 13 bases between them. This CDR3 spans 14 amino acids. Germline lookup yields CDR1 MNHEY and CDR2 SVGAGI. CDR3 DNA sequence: TGTGCCAGCAGTATAAGCTGGGACACCTACGAGCAGTACTTC. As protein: CASSISWDTYEQYF.

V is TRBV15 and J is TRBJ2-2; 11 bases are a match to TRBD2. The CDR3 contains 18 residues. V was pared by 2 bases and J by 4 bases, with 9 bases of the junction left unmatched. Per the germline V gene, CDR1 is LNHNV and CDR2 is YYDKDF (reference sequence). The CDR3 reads CATSRSQLAGVITGELFF. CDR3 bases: TGTGCCACCAGCAGAAGCCAACTAGCGGGAGTAATCACCGGGGAGCTGTTTTTT.

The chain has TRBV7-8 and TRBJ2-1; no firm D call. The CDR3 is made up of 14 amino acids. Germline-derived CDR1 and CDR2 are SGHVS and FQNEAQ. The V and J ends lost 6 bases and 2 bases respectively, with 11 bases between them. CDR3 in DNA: TGTGCCAGCAGACCCTCGGGCGCCTACAATGAGCAGTTCTTC. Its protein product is CASRPSGAYNEQFF.

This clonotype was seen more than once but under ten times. The CDR3 reads CASSIGRVREQFF. CDR3 DNA sequence: TGTGCCAGTAGTATAGGCAGGGTAAGGGAGCAGTTCTTC. The V and J genes are TRBV19 and TRBJ2-1, with D possibly being TRBD1 (5 bases). V was cut by 1 base and J by 10 bases, with 11 bases left in between. The V gene's germline CDR1 is LNHDA and CDR2 SQIVND (reference sequence). This CDR3 spans 13 amino acids.

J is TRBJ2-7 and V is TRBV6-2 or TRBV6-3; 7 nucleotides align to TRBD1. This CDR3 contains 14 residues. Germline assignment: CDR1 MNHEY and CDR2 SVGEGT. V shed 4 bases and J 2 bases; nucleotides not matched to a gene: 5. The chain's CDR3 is CASSFRDRPYEQYV. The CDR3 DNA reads TGTGCCAGCAGTTTCCGGGACAGACCCTACGAGCAGTACGTC.

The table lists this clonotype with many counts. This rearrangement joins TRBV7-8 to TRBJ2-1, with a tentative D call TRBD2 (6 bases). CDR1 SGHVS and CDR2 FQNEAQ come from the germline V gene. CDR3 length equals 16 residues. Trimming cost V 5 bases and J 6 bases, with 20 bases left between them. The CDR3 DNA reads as TGTGCCAGCAGCCTGGGCGGGGACCGCTTTCTCAATGAGCAGTTCTTC. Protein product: CASSLGGDRFLNEQFF. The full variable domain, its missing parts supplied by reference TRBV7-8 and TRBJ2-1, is GAGVSQSPRYKVAKRGQDVALRCDPISGHVSLFWYQQALGQGPEFLTYFQNEAQLDKSGLPSDRFFAERPEGSVSTLKIQRTQQEDSAVYLCASSLGGDRFLNEQFFGPGTRLTVL.

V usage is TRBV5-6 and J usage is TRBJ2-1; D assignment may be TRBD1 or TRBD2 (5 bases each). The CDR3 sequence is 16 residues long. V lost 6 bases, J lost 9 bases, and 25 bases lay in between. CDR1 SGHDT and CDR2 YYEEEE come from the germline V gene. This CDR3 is CASNQIGSRTHIEQFF. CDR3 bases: TGTGCCAGCAACCAAATTGGGAGTAGGACACATATTGAGCAGTTCTTC.

CDR3 bases: TGCAGTGCTAACCCGTATGACATATCCACAGATACGCAGTATTTT. Its protein is CSANPYDISTDTQYF. V gene TRBV20-1 combines with J gene TRBJ2-3; D ambiguous. There are 15 residues in the CDR3. Germline V gene sequence: CDR1 DFQATT, CDR2 SNEGSKA (reference sequence). V gave up 4 bases and J gave up 2 bases, with 16 bases separating them.

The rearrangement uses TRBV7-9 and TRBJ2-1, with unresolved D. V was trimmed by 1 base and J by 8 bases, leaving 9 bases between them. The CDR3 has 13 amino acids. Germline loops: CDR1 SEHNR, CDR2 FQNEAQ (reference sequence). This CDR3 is CASSLDPGYEQFF. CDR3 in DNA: TGTGCCAGCAGCTTAGACCCGGGCTATGAGCAGTTCTTC. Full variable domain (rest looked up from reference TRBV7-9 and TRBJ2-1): DTGVSQNPRHKITKRGQNVTFRCDPISEHNRLYWYRQTLGQGPEFLTYFQNEAQLEKSRLLSDRFSAERPKGSFSTLEIQRTEQGDSAMYLCASSLDPGYEQFFGPGTRLTVL.

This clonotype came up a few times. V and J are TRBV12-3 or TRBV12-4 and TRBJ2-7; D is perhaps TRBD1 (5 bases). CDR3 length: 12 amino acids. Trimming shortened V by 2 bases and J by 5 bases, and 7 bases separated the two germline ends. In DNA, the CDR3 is TGTGCCAGCAGTTTAAAGGGGAACGAGCAGTACGTC. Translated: CASSLKGNEQYV.

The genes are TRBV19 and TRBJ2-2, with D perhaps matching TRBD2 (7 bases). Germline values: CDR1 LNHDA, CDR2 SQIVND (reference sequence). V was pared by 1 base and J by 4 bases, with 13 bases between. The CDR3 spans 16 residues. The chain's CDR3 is CASSIVGGRSTGELFF. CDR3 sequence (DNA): TGTGCCAGTAGTATAGTCGGGGGGCGCAGCACCGGGGAGCTGTTTTTT. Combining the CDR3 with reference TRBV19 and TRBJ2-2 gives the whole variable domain DGGITQSPKYLFRKEGQNVTLSCEQNLNHDAMYWYRQDPGQGLRLIYYSQIVNDFQKGDIAEGYSVSREKKESFPLTVTSAQKNPTAFYLCASSIVGGRSTGELFFGEGSRLTVL.

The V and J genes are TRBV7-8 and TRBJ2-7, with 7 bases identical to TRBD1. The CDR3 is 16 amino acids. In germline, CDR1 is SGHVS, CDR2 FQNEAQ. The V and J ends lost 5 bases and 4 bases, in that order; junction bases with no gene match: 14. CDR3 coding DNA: TGTGCCAGCAGCCCTGATCGGGACAGACTCGCTTACGAGCAGTACTTC. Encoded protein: CASSPDRDRLAYEQYF. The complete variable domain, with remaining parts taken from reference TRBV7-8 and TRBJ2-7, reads GAGVSQSPRYKVAKRGQDVALRCDPISGHVSLFWYQQALGQGPEFLTYFQNEAQLDKSGLPSDRFFAERPEGSVSTLKIQRTQQEDSAVYLCASSPDRDRLAYEQYFGPGTRLTVT.

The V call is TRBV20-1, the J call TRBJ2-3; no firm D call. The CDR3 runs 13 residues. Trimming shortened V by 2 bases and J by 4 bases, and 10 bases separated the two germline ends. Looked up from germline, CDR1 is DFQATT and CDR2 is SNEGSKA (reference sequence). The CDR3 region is CSARLVPADTQYF. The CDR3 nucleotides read TGCAGTGCTAGATTAGTTCCTGCAGATACGCAGTATTTT.

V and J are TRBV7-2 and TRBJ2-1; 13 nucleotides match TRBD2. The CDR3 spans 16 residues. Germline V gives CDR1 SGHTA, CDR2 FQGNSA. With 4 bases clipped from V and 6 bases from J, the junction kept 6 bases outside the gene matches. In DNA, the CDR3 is TGTGCCAGCAGCTATGGACTAGCGGGAGTTCGCAATGAGCAGTTCTTC. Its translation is CASSYGLAGVRNEQFF.

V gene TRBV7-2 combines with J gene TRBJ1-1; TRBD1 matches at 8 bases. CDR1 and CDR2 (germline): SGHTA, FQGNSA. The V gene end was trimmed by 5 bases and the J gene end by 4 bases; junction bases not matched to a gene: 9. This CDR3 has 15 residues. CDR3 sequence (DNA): TGTGCCAGCAGCCTATCTAGGACAGGGAGCACTGAAGCTTTCTTT. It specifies CASSLSRTGSTEAFF.

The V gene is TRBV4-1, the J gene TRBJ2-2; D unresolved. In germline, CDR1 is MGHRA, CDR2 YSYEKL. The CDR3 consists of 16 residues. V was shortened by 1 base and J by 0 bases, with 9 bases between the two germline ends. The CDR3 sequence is CASSQVGLSNTGELFF. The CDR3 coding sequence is TGCGCCAGCAGCCAAGTGGGCTTGTCGAACACCGGGGAGCTGTTTTTT.

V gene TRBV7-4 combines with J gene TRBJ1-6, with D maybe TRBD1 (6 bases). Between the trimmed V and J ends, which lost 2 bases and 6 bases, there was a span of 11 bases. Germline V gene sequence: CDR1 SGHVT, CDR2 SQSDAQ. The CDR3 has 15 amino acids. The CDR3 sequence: CASSLQGPPNSPLHF. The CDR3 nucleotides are TGTGCCAGCAGCTTACAGGGGCCCCCTAATTCACCCCTCCACTTT.

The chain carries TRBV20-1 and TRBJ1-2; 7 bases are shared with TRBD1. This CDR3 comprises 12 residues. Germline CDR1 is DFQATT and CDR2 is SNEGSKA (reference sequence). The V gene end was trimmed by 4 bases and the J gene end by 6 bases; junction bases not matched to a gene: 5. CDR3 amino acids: CSANRGADGYTF. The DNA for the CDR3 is TGCAGTGCTAACAGGGGCGCCGATGGCTACACCTTC.

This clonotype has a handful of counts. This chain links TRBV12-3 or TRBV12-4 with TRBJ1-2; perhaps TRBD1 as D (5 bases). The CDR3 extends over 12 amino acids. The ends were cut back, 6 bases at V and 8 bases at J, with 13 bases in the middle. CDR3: CASSPLDTGYTF. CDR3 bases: TGTGCCAGCAGCCCACTGGACACCGGCTACACCTTC.

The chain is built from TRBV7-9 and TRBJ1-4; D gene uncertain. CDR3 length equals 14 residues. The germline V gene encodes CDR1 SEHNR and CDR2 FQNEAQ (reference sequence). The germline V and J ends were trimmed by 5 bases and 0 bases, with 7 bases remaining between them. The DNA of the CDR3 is TGTGCCAGCAGCCCTGGGACAACTAATGAAAAACTGTTTTTT. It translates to CASSPGTTNEKLFF.

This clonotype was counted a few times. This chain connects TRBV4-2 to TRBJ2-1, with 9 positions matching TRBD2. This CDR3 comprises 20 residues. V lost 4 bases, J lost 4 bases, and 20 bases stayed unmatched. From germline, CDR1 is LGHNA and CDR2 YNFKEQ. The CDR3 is CASSRMSSEAGGARYNEQFF. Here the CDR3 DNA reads TGTGCCAGCAGCCGAATGAGTTCTGAGGCGGGAGGGGCTAGGTACAATGAGCAGTTCTTC.

The CDR3 nucleotides read TGCAGTGCTAGACCCGGGACCTATAGTGAGCAGTTCTTC. Translating gives CSARPGTYSEQFF. The V call is TRBV20-1, the J call TRBJ2-1; D possibly uses TRBD1 or TRBD2 (5 bases each). CDR1 and CDR2 from the germline V gene are DFQATT and SNEGSKA (reference sequence). The CDR3 sequence is 13 residues long. Trimming pared 2 bases from V and 9 bases from J, leaving 14 bases between.

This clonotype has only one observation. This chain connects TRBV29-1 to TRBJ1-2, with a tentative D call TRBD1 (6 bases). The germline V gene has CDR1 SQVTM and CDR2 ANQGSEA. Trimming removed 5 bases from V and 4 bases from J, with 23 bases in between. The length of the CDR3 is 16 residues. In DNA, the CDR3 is TGCAGCGTTAGGGACATGAGGCCCTCTGACTTCTATGGCTACACCTTC. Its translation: CSVRDMRPSDFYGYTF.

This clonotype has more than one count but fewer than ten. CDR3 coding DNA: TGTGCCAGCAGCTTAGGGGATTGGTGGGAGGGGGCGATCACTGAAGCTTTCTTT. Translated, it gives CASSLGDWWEGAITEAFF. The chain links TRBV11-2 to TRBJ1-1, with 7 bases fitting TRBD1. V was pared by 1 base and J by 4 bases, with 15 bases of the junction left unmatched. The CDR3 runs 18 residues. CDR1 and CDR2 (germline): SGHAT, FQNNGV.